This is a list of T cell receptor beta chains from one sample in a study of T cell responses to AZD1222 COVID-19 vaccine. Some clones are missing from TCRdb's copy, which holds only in-frame ones; the method was immunoSEQ multiplex PCR. In the table there are 150,000 to 200,000 clones, 85% to 90% of which are singletons. This specimen was peripheral blood, taken 28 days after the second dose of the MenACWY control vaccine. The receptors come from an adult who received the MenACWY meningococcal vaccine as a control. Both conserved end residues are part of each CDR3. The order of the fields is CDR3 DNA, CDR3 protein, V gene, D gene, J gene, clone size. A D gene is named only where the DNA matches it firmly. Expanded clones are given a class, and other clones once, few, many or no size at all.

CDR3nt: TGTGCCAGCAGCGCCATGAGGGGTGTGGAAGATGGCTACACCTTC
CDR3aa: CASSAMRGVEDGYTF
v_gene: TRBV9
d_gene: NA
j_gene: TRBJ1-2
abundance: NA

CDR3nt: TGTGCCAGCACCAGCTGGGACAGCCCGGGGGGCGAGCAGTACTTC
CDR3aa: CASTSWDSPGGEQYF
v_gene: TRBV27
d_gene: NA
j_gene: TRBJ2-7
abundance: NA

CDR3nt: TGTGCCAGCAGCCTTGTTTCCCAAGAGACCCAGTACTTC
CDR3aa: CASSLVSQETQYF
v_gene: TRBV3-1/TRBV3-2
d_gene: NA
j_gene: TRBJ2-5
abundance: NA

CDR3nt: TGCGCCAGCAGCTCCCCCACCGGGGGAGAGACCCAGTACTTC
CDR3aa: CASSSPTGGETQYF
v_gene: TRBV5-1
d_gene: NA
j_gene: TRBJ2-5
abundance: NA

CDR3nt: TGTGCCAGCACTATTCCCGAGGACAGGGAGGGTAACTCTGGAAACACCATATATTTT
CDR3aa: CASTIPEDREGNSGNTIYF
v_gene: TRBV27
d_gene: TRBD1
j_gene: TRBJ1-3
abundance: NA

CDR3nt: TGTGCCAGCTGGGGACAGGGGGAAGACGAGCAGTACTTC
CDR3aa: CASWGQGEDEQYF
v_gene: TRBV28
d_gene: TRBD1
j_gene: TRBJ2-7
abundance: NA

CDR3nt: TGTGCCAGCAGCTTTGACAGGGCCGAGCAGTACTTC
CDR3aa: CASSFDRAEQYF
v_gene: TRBV11-2
d_gene: TRBD1
j_gene: TRBJ2-7
abundance: NA

CDR3nt: TGTGCCAGCAGCTTAGGGGTTTACGAGCAGTACTTC
CDR3aa: CASSLGVYEQYF
v_gene: TRBV11-2
d_gene: NA
j_gene: TRBJ2-7
abundance: few

CDR3nt: TGTGCCATCAGTTTTCAGGCGTACAATGAGCAGTTCTTC
CDR3aa: CAISFQAYNEQFF
v_gene: TRBV10-3
d_gene: NA
j_gene: TRBJ2-1
abundance: NA

CDR3nt: TGTGCCACCAGCAGAGATTTGTTGAGTAGTTTAAGACTAGCGGTGAACACCGGGGAGCTGTTTTTT
CDR3aa: CATSRDLLSSLRLAVNTGELFF
v_gene: TRBV15
d_gene: TRBD2
j_gene: TRBJ2-2
abundance: NA

CDR3nt: TGCGCCAGCAGGCTGTCCCCCTCCTACGAGCAGTACTTC
CDR3aa: CASRLSPSYEQYF
v_gene: TRBV4-1
d_gene: NA
j_gene: TRBJ2-7
abundance: once

CDR3nt: TGTGCCACCAGCCCTGCCCCGGACACCGGGGAGCTGTTTTTT
CDR3aa: CATSPAPDTGELFF
v_gene: TRBV24-1
d_gene: NA
j_gene: TRBJ2-2
abundance: NA

CDR3nt: TGTGCCAGCAGCGGGACAGGAGTATACGAGCAGTACTTC
CDR3aa: CASSGTGVYEQYF
v_gene: TRBV6-2/TRBV6-3
d_gene: TRBD1
j_gene: TRBJ2-7
abundance: NA

CDR3nt: TGTGCCAGCAGCTTGGCCGGGATTGCTTTCTTT
CDR3aa: CASSLAGIAFF
v_gene: TRBV5-5
d_gene: NA
j_gene: TRBJ1-1
abundance: NA

CDR3nt: TGTGCCAGCAGCTGGAGCGGGAGCGGGGATGAGCAGTTCTTC
CDR3aa: CASSWSGSGDEQFF
v_gene: TRBV28
d_gene: TRBD2
j_gene: TRBJ2-1
abundance: NA

CDR3nt: TGTGCCAGCAGTGAAGGTGATGGGAATCAGCCCCAGCATTTT
CDR3aa: CASSEGDGNQPQHF
v_gene: TRBV6-1
d_gene: NA
j_gene: TRBJ1-5
abundance: NA

CDR3nt: TGTGCCAGCACCCAAGCGGGGACCTACGAGCAGTACTTC
CDR3aa: CASTQAGTYEQYF
v_gene: TRBV27
d_gene: TRBD2
j_gene: TRBJ2-7
abundance: NA

CDR3nt: TGTGCCATCAGTGGGACCTATAAGAATTCACCCCTCCACTTT
CDR3aa: CAISGTYKNSPLHF
v_gene: TRBV10-3
d_gene: NA
j_gene: TRBJ1-6
abundance: NA

CDR3nt: TGTGCCAGCGGGGGCCGAGGCTACACCTTC
CDR3aa: CASGGRGYTF
v_gene: TRBV9
d_gene: NA
j_gene: TRBJ1-2
abundance: NA

CDR3nt: TGTGCCTGGAGGGGACAGTCCACTGAAGCTTTCTTT
CDR3aa: CAWRGQSTEAFF
v_gene: TRBV30
d_gene: TRBD1
j_gene: TRBJ1-1
abundance: NA

CDR3nt: TGCGCCAGCAGCCAAGCGCCAGAAAGCTCCTACGAGCAGTACTTC
CDR3aa: CASSQAPESSYEQYF
v_gene: TRBV4-1
d_gene: NA
j_gene: TRBJ2-7
abundance: once

CDR3nt: TGTGCCATCAGTGAGGGGGGACAGGGCTACGAGCAGTACTTC
CDR3aa: CAISEGGQGYEQYF
v_gene: TRBV10-3
d_gene: TRBD1
j_gene: TRBJ2-7
abundance: few

CDR3nt: TGTGCCAGCAGTTCCTTCGGGACCCCATCGTACGAGCAGTACTTC
CDR3aa: CASSSFGTPSYEQYF
v_gene: TRBV27
d_gene: NA
j_gene: TRBJ2-7
abundance: NA

CDR3nt: TGTGCCAGTAGTATGGGCTCGAGGGAGGTAGATACGCAGTATTTT
CDR3aa: CASSMGSREVDTQYF
v_gene: TRBV19
d_gene: NA
j_gene: TRBJ2-3
abundance: NA

CDR3nt: TGTGCCAGCAGTAGGACGTTGGGGTACGAGCAGTACTTC
CDR3aa: CASSRTLGYEQYF
v_gene: TRBV27
d_gene: NA
j_gene: TRBJ2-7
abundance: NA

CDR3nt: TGCAGCGTGATCAGGAACACCGGGGAGCTGTTTTTT
CDR3aa: CSVIRNTGELFF
v_gene: TRBV29-1
d_gene: NA
j_gene: TRBJ2-2
abundance: NA

CDR3nt: TGTGCCATCAGTGAGTCGGGGCAGATAAACACCTTC
CDR3aa: CAISESGQINTF
v_gene: TRBV10-3
d_gene: NA
j_gene: TRBJ1-2
abundance: NA

CDR3nt: TGTGCCAGCAGCCCAGAGTGGGCAGACGGCTACACCTTC
CDR3aa: CASSPEWADGYTF
v_gene: TRBV7-2
d_gene: NA
j_gene: TRBJ1-2
abundance: NA

CDR3nt: TGTGCCAGCAGATCTCTGGGACAGGGATCTTACGAGCAGTACTTC
CDR3aa: CASRSLGQGSYEQYF
v_gene: TRBV27
d_gene: TRBD1
j_gene: TRBJ2-7
abundance: NA

CDR3nt: TGCGCCAGCAGTGAGGGACAGCCTTATAATTCACCCCTCCACTTT
CDR3aa: CASSEGQPYNSPLHF
v_gene: TRBV10-1
d_gene: NA
j_gene: TRBJ1-6
abundance: once

CDR3nt: TGTGCCAGCAGCCTATGGGACGGGAACACTGAAGCTTTCTTT
CDR3aa: CASSLWDGNTEAFF
v_gene: TRBV11-2
d_gene: NA
j_gene: TRBJ1-1
abundance: NA

CDR3nt: TGCGCCAGCATGGGACAGCTGAACACTGAAGCTTTCTTT
CDR3aa: CASMGQLNTEAFF
v_gene: TRBV5-1
d_gene: TRBD1
j_gene: TRBJ1-1
abundance: NA

CDR3nt: TGTGCCAGCAGCTTATACGGTGTGGGCACAGATACGCAGTATTTT
CDR3aa: CASSLYGVGTDTQYF
v_gene: TRBV7-2
d_gene: NA
j_gene: TRBJ2-3
abundance: NA

CDR3nt: TGTGCCTGGAGTGTAGGGGAGCTGCAGTTCTTC
CDR3aa: CAWSVGELQFF
v_gene: TRBV30
d_gene: NA
j_gene: TRBJ2-1
abundance: NA

CDR3nt: TGTGCCAGCAGCGCCAGCGGGACAGATACGCAGTATTTT
CDR3aa: CASSASGTDTQYF
v_gene: TRBV3-1/TRBV3-2
d_gene: NA
j_gene: TRBJ2-3
abundance: NA

CDR3nt: TGTGCCAGCTCACCGATAGATGAGCAGTTCTTC
CDR3aa: CASSPIDEQFF
v_gene: TRBV18
d_gene: NA
j_gene: TRBJ2-1
abundance: NA

CDR3nt: TGCGCCAGCAGCCAAGGCGGGCTAGCGGGAATCGAGCAGTACTTC
CDR3aa: CASSQGGLAGIEQYF
v_gene: TRBV4-1
d_gene: TRBD2
j_gene: TRBJ2-7
abundance: NA

CDR3nt: TGTGCCAGCAGCCAAGTCGGGGGTTTCTCTGGAAACACCATATATTTT
CDR3aa: CASSQVGGFSGNTIYF
v_gene: TRBV3-1/TRBV3-2
d_gene: NA
j_gene: TRBJ1-3
abundance: NA

CDR3nt: TGTGCCATCAGCTCCGGGACAGGGACCTACAATGAGCAGTTCTTC
CDR3aa: CAISSGTGTYNEQFF
v_gene: TRBV10-3
d_gene: TRBD1
j_gene: TRBJ2-1
abundance: NA

CDR3nt: TGTGCCAGCAGCGTAACCTCACAGGGAACTGAAGCTTTCTTT
CDR3aa: CASSVTSQGTEAFF
v_gene: TRBV7-9
d_gene: NA
j_gene: TRBJ1-1
abundance: NA

CDR3nt: TGCGCCAGCAGCTCCGGCCCGGGTGCGCCCCAGCATTTT
CDR3aa: CASSSGPGAPQHF
v_gene: TRBV4-3
d_gene: NA
j_gene: TRBJ1-5
abundance: NA

CDR3nt: TGTGCCAGCAGCGTAGGAGCGGTGGTCCATACTGAAGCTTTCTTT
CDR3aa: CASSVGAVVHTEAFF
v_gene: TRBV9
d_gene: NA
j_gene: TRBJ1-1
abundance: few

CDR3nt: TGCGCCAGCAGCCTCGAAACAGGGGAAGGCTACACCTTC
CDR3aa: CASSLETGEGYTF
v_gene: TRBV5-1
d_gene: TRBD1
j_gene: TRBJ1-2
abundance: NA